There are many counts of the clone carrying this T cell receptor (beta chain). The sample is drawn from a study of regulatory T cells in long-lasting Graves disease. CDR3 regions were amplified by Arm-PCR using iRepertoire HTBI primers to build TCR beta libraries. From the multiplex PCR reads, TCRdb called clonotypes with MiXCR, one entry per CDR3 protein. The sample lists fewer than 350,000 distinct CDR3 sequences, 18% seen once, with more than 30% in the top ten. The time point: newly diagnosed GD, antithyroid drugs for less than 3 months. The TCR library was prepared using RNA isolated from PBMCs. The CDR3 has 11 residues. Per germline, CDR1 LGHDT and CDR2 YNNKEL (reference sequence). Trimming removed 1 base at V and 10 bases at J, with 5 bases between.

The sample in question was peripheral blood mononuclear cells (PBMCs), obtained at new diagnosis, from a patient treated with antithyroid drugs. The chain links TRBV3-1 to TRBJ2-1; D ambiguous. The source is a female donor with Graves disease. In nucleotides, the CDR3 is TGTGCCAGCAGCCAAGGGACGGAGCAGTTCTTC. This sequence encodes CASSQGTEQFF.